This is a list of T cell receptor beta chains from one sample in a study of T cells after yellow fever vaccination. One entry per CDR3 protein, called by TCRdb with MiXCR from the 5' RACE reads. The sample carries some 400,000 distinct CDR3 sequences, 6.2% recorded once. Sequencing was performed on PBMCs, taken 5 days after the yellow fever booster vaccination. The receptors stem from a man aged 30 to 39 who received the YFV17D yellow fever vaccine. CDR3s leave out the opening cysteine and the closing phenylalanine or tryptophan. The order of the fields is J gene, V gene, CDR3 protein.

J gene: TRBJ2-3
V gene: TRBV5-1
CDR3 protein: ASSQNPATDTQY

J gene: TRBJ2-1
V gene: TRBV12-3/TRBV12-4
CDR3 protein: ASRTTSGRTNEQF

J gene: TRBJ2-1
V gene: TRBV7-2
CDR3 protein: ASSFMLSEQF

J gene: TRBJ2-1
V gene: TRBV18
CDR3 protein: ASSPPGGVNSYNEQF

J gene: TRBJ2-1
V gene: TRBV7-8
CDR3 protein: ASSFRLAGAYEQF

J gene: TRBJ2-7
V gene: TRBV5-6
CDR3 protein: ASSLRTSGNNEQY

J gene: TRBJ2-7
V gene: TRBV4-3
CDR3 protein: ASSQDYGAGDYEQY

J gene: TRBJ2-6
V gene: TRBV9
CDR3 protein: ASGPGGQTGANVLT

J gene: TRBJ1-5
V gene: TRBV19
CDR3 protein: ASSMWGSNQPQH

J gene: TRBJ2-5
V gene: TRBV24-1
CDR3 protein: ATSDFRQGIGETQY

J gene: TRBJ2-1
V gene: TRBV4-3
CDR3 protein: ASSQEVFTVQF

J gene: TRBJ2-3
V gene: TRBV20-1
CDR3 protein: SARDRPPLDTQY

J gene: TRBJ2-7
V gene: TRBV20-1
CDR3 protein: SARNPLRVPYEQY

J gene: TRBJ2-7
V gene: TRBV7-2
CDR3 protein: ASSLAITSHEQY

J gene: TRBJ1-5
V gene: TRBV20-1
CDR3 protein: SANLPQGARSNQPQH

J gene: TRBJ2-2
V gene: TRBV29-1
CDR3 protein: SVEGGWGTGELF

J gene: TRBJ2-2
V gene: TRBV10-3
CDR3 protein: AITSTSGELF

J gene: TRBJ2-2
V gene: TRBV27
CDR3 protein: ASSSSGMSGELF

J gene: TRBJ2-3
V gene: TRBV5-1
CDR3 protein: ASSYSGRITDTQY

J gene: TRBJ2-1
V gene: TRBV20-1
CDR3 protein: SGQGGARGSEQF

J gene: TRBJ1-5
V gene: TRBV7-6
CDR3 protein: ASSLGTALGEPQH

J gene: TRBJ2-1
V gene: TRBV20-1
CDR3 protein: SARGLAGRPKEQF

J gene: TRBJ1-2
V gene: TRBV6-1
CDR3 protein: ASSPPGTMGYHT

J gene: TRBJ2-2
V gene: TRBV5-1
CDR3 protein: ASSGGTKETGELF

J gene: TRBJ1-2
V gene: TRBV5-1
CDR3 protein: ASSLDGLAGYGYT

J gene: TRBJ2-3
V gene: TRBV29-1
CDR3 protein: SVAPSGLDTQY

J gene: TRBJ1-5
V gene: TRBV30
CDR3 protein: AGSGAVSNQPQH

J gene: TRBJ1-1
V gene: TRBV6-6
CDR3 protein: ASTITGAEAF

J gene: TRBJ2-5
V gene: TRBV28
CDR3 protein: ASSPGLAGGAETQY

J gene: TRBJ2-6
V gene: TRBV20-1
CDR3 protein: CARDRGSGANVLT

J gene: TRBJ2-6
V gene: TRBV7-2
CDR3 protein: ASSLVASGANVLT

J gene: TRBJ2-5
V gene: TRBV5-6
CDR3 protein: ASSSLREEREEQETQY

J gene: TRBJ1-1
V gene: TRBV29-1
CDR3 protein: SVPRGPSMNTEAF

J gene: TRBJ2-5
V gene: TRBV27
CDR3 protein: ASVMSEGETQY

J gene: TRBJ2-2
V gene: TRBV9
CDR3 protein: ASSVGQGRTGELF

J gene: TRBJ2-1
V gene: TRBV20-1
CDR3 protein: SAGTSGLSSYNEQF

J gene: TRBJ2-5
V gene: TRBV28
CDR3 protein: ASSLQRTGGV

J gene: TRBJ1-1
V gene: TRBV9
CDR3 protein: ASSVKPGRENTEAF

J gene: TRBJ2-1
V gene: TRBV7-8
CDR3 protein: ASSYDQLSEQF

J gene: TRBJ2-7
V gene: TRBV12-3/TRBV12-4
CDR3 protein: ASSLGLEAYEQY

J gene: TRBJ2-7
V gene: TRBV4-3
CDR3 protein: ASSQGLAGTYEQY

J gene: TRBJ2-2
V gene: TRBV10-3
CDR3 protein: AISSGRAGELF

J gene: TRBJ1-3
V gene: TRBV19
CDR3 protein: ASRFGTDSGNTIY

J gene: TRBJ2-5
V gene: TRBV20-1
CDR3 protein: SARNVETQY

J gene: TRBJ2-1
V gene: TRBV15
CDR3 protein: ATSRDSPAEQF

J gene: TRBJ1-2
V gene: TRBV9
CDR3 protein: ASSVDNRGSGYT

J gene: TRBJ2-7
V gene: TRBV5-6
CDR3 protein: ASSLGGSLGSYEQY

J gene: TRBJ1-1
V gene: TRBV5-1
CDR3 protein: ASSRLGMNTEAF

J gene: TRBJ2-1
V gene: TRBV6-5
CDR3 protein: ASSYSGRGMDEQF